This TCR beta chain was sequenced for a study of blood T cell repertoires in COVID-19. Whole-study context: Donors in the United States, Italy and Spain gave samples during acute or convalescent COVID-19.

Germline V gene lookup returns CDR1 KGHSH and CDR2 LQKENI. V lost 2 bases, J lost 0 bases, and 10 bases lay in between. The CDR3 loop spans 16 amino acids. Source study methods: Amplified reference gene primers provided the basis for estimating nucleated cell counts. Here immunoSEQ multiplex PCR was the method, and the copy in TCRdb shows in-frame clones only, minus some. That table gives V, J and clone size, and the DNA gave D and trimming. Of 250,000 to 300,000 clones in the sample, around 90% were seen once. The Seattle patients joined while their infection was active and were tracked longitudinally afterward.

The gene calls are TRBV18 and TRBJ1-4; D gene uncertain. Specimen: peripheral blood. The receptor comes from a woman in her 70s with COVID-19, enrolled during active disease. The CDR3 spells CASSPVGVATNEKLFF. CDR3 sequence (DNA): TGTGCCAGCTCACCAGTCGGGGTCGCAACTAATGAAAAACTGTTTTTT. The complete variable domain, with remaining parts taken from reference TRBV18 and TRBJ1-4, reads NAGVMQNPRHLVRRRGQEARLRCSPMKGHSHVYWYRQLPEEGLKFMVYLQKENIIDESGMPKERFSAEFPKEGPSILRIQQVVRGDSAAYFCASSPVGVATNEKLFFGSGTQLSVL.